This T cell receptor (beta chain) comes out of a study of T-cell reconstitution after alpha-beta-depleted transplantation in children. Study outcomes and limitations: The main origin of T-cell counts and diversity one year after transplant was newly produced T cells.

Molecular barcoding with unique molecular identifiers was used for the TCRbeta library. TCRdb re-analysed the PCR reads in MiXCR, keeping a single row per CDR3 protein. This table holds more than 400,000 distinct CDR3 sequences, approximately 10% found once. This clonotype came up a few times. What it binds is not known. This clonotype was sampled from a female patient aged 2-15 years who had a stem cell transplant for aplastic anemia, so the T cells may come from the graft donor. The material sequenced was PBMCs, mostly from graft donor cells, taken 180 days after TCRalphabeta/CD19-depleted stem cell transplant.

The CDR3 nucleotides are TGCGCCAGCAGCTTGACAGGGTTTGGTAGCGGGATCAATGAGCAGTTCTTC. Amino acid sequence: CASSLTGFGSGINEQFF. The chain uses TRBV5-1 and TRBJ2-1; 8 bases align to TRBD2. Trimming removed 1 base from V and 6 bases from J; junction bases left unmatched: 12. The CDR3 contains 17 residues. CDR1 and CDR2 from the germline V gene are SGHRS and YFSETQ.